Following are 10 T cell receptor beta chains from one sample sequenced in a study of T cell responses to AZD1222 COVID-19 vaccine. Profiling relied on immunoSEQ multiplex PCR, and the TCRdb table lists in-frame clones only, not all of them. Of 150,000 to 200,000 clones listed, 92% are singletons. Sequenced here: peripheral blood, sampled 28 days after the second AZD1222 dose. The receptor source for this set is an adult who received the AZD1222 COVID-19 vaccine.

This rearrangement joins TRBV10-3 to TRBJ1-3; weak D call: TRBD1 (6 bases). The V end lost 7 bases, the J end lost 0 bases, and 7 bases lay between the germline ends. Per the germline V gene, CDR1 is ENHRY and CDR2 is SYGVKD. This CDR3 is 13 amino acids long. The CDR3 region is CAIMDSSGNTIYF. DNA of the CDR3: TGTGCCATCATGGACAGCTCTGGAAACACCATATATTTT.

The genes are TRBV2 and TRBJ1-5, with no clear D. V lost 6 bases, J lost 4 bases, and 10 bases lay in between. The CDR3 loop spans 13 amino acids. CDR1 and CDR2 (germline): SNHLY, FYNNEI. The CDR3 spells CASSLYKNQPQHF. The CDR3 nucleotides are TGTGCCAGCAGCCTCTACAAAAATCAGCCCCAGCATTTT.

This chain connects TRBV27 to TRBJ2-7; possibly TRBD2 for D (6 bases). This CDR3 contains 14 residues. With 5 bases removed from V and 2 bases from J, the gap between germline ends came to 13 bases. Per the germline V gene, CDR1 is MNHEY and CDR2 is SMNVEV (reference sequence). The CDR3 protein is CASSNDGGAYEQYF. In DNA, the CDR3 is TGTGCCAGCAGTAATGATGGCGGGGCCTACGAGCAGTACTTC.

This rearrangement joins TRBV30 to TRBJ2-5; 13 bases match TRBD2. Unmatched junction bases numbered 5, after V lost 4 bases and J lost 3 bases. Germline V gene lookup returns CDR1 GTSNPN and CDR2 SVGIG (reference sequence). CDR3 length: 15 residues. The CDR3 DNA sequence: TGTGCCTGGATAAGACTAGCGGGGGGAAAAGAGACCCAGTACTTC. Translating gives CAWIRLAGGKETQYF.

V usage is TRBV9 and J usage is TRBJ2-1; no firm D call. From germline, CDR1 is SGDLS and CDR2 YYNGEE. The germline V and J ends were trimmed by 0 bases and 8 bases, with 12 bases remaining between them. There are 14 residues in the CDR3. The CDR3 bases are TGTGCCAGCAGCGTAGGCCCGGGTGGTGATGAGCAGTTCTTC. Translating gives CASSVGPGGDEQFF. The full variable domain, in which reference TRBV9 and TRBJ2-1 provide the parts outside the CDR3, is DSGVTQTPKHLITATGQRVTLRCSPRSGDLSVYWYQQSLDQGLQFLIQYYNGEERAKGNILERFSAQQFPDLHSELNLSSLELGDSALYFCASSVGPGGDEQFFGPGTRLTVL.

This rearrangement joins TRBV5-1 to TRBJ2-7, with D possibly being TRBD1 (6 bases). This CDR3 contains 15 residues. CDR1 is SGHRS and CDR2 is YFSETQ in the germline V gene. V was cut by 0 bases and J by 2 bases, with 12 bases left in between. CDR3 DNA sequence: TGCGCCAGCAGCTTGGTACCAGGGGCGGCCTACGAGCAGTACTTC. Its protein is CASSLVPGAAYEQYF.

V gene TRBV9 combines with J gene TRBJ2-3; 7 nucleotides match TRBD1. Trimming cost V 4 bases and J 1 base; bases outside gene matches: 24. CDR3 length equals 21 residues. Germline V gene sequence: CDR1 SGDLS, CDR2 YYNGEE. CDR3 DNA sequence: TGTGCCAGCAGCCCCCTGGGGTCCGGGACAGTCCCCGGGCCCTGCACAGATACGCAGTATTTT. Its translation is CASSPLGSGTVPGPCTDTQYF.

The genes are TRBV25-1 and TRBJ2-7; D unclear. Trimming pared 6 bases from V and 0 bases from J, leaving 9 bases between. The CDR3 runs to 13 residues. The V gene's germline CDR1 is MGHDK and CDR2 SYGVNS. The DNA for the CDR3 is TGTGCCAGCAGGGATACGAGCTCCTACGAGCAGTACTTC. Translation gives CASRDTSSYEQYF.

CDR3 in DNA: TGTGCCAGCAGCCCCCTCTACAAAGGGGCGTACTATGGCTACACCTTC. This encodes CASSPLYKGAYYGYTF. This sequence joins TRBV5-4 and TRBJ1-2, with a weak D call TRBD1 (5 bases). CDR1 SGHNT and CDR2 YYREEE come from the germline V gene (reference sequence). The ends were cut back, 4 bases at V and 3 bases at J, with 19 bases in the middle. This CDR3 spans 16 amino acids.

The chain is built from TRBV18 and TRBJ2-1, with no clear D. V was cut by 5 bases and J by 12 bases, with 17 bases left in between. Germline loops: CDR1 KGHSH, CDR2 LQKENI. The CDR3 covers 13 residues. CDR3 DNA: TGTGCCAGCTCATCAAACGAGGTGGGGTTGCAGTTCTTC. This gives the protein CASSSNEVGLQFF.